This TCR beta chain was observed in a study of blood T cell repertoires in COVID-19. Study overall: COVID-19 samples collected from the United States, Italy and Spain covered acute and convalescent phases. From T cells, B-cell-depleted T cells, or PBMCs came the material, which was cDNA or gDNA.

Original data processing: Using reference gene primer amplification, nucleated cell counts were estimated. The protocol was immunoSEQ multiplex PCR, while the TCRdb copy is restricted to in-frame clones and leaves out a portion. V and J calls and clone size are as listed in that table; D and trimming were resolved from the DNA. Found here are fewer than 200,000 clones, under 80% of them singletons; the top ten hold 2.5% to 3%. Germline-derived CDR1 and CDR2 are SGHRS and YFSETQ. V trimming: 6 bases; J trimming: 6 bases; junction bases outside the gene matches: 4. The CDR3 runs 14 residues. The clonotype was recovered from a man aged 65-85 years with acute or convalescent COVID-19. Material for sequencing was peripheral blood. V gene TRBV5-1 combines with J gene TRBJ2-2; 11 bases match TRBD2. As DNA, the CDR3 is TGCGCCAGCAAGACTAGCGGGATCGCCGGGGAGCTGTTTTTT. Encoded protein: CASKTSGIAGELFF.